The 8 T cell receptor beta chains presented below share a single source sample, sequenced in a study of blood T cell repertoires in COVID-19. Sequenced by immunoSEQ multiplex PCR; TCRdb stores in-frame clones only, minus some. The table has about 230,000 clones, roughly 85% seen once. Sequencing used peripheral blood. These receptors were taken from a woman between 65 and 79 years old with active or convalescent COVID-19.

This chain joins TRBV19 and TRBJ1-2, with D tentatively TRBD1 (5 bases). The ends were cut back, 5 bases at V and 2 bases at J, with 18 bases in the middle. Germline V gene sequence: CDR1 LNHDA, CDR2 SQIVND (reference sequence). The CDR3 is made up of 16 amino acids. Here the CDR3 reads CASSARGTAKNYGYTF. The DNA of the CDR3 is TGTGCCAGTAGTGCCCGGGGGACCGCGAAGAACTATGGCTACACCTTC.

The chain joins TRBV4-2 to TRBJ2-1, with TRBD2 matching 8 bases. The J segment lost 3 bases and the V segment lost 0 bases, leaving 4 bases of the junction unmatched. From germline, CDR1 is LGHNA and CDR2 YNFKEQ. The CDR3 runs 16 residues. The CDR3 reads CASSQETGTSYNEQFF. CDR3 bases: TGTGCCAGCAGCCAAGAAACTGGGACTAGCTACAATGAGCAGTTCTTC.

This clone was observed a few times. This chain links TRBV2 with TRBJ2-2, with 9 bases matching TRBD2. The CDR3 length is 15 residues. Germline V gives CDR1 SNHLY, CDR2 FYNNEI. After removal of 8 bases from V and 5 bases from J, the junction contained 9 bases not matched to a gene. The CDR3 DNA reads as TGTGCCAGCTCTGAGCGGGGGGCTCAAACCGGGGAGCTGTTTTTT. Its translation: CASSERGAQTGELFF.

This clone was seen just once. Written as DNA, the CDR3 is TGTGCCAGCAGCAGACAGGGGCCTCTCCCACCTTGGGGGACTGAAGCTTTCTTT. Translated, it gives CASSRQGPLPPWGTEAFF. The chain carries TRBV21-1 and TRBJ1-1; no check of the table's D call, TRBD1, against the DNA was made. TRBV21-1 is a known pseudogene. The CDR3 length is 18 residues.

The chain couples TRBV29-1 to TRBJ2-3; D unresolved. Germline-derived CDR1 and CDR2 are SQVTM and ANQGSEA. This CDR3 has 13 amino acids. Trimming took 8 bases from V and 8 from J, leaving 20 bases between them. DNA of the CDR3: TGCAGCATCTTCTGGGCGCCCCAAGGTACGCAGTATTTT. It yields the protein CSIFWAPQGTQYF.

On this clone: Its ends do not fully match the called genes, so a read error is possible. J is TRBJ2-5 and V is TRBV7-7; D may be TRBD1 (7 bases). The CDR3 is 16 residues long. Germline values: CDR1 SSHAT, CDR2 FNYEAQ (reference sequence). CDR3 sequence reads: CASSLQAGGNQETQYF. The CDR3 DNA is TGTGCTAGCAGCTTACAGGCAGGGGGGAACCAAGAGACCCAGTACTTC. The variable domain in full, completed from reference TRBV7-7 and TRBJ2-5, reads GAGVSQSPRYKVTKRGQDVTLRCDPISSHATLYWYQQALGQGPEFLTYFNYEAQPDKSGLPSDRFSAERPEGSISTLTIQRTEQRDSAMYRCASSLQAGGNQETQYFGPGTRLLVL.

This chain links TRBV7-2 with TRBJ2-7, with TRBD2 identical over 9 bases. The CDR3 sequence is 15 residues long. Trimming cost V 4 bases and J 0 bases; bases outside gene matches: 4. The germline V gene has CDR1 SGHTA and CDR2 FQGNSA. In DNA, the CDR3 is TGTGCCAGCAGCTCTGGCGGGGGGGTCTCCTACGAGCAGTACTTC. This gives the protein CASSSGGGVSYEQYF.

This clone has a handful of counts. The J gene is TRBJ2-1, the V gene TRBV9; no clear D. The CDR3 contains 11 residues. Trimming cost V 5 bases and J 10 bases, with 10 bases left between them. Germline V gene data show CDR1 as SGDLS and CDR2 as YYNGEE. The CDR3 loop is CASSRTEEQFF. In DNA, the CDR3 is TGTGCCAGCAGTCGTACAGAGGAGCAGTTCTTC.